One and the same sample provided the 15 T cell receptor beta chains below, sequenced in a study of cytotoxic CD8 clonotypes in ibrutinib-treated CLL. The repertoire was sequenced with immunoSEQ multiplex PCR; TCRdb's copy has only in-frame clones and lacks some. The repertoire includes roughly 250,000 clones, under 75% of them detected once, and less than 20% sits in the top ten. The sequencing used PBMCs, collected after 24 months of ibrutinib treatment. The receptors were sampled from a human donor with chronic lymphocytic leukemia.

This clone is termed large. The chain joins TRBV11-3 to TRBJ2-3; D unclear. V lost 5 bases, J lost 0 bases, and 9 bases lay in between. The CDR3 covers 14 residues. The germline CDR1 and CDR2 sequences are SGHNT and YENEEA. CDR3 region: CASSNSYSTDTQYF. CDR3 DNA sequence: TGTGCCAGCAGCAACTCCTACAGCACAGATACGCAGTATTTT. The full variable domain, completed using reference TRBV11-3 and TRBJ2-3, is EAGVVQSPRYKIIEKKQPVAFWCNPISGHNTLYWYLQNLGQGPELLIRYENEEAVDDSQLPKDRFSAERLKGVDSTLKIQPAELGDSAVYLCASSNSYSTDTQYFGPGTRLTVL.

This clone has only a few counts. The chain links TRBV6-6 to TRBJ2-1; D call uncertain. The germline CDR1 and CDR2 sequences are MNHNY and SVGAGI (reference sequence). The CDR3 covers 13 residues. With 7 bases removed from V and 8 bases from J, the gap between germline ends came to 15 bases. CDR3 DNA: TGTGCCAGCACCCCAACCCGTACGGATGAGCAGTTCTTC. Protein sequence: CASTPTRTDEQFF.

The chain employs TRBV7-9 and TRBJ2-7, with 9 bases aligning to TRBD2. CDR1 SEHNR and CDR2 FQNEAQ come from the germline V gene (reference sequence). The CDR3 is 14 residues long. Trimming cost V 1 base and J 10 bases; bases outside gene matches: 8. CDR3 DNA sequence: TGTGCCAGCAGCTTAGTAGTTAGCGGGAGCACTCAGTACTTC. As protein: CASSLVVSGSTQYF.

Only one count was recorded for this clone. The chain couples TRBV6-5 to TRBJ2-5; 9 positions match TRBD2. CDR3 size: 15 residues. Germline CDR1 and CDR2: MNHEY and SVGAGI. V gave up 6 bases and J gave up 4 bases; unmatched junction bases: 9. The CDR3 loop is CASSPGTSYRETQYF. The CDR3 DNA sequence: TGTGCCAGCAGCCCCGGGACTAGCTACCGAGAGACCCAGTACTTC.

This sequence joins TRBV28 and TRBJ1-2, with D possibly being TRBD1 (5 bases). This CDR3 contains 12 residues. The V gene's germline CDR1 is MDHEN and CDR2 SYDVKM. Trimming stripped 11 bases from V and 3 bases from J, with 13 bases between. CDR3 sequence (DNA): TGTGCCGCAGTCGGGACGGACTATGGCTACACCTTC. Protein sequence: CAAVGTDYGYTF.

The chain employs TRBV19 and TRBJ1-2; D might be TRBD1 (6 bases). CDR3 size: 19 residues. Germline CDR1 LNHDA, CDR2 SQIVND (reference sequence). With 5 bases removed from V and 4 bases from J, the gap between germline ends came to 29 bases. The CDR3 DNA sequence: TGTGCCAGTAGTTTTAGCTTCGCCCCGACAGGCGGCCGGACCTATGGCTACACCTTC. Its protein product is CASSFSFAPTGGRTYGYTF.

The genes are TRBV7-2 and TRBJ2-7, with 8 bases that match TRBD1. Germline values: CDR1 SGHTA, CDR2 FQGNSA. The CDR3 runs to 14 residues. The V and J ends lost 4 bases and 2 bases, in that order; junction bases with no gene match: 4. The CDR3 loop reads CASSSLDRAYEQYF. The CDR3 DNA is TGTGCCAGCAGCTCCCTGGACAGGGCCTACGAGCAGTACTTC.

The count of this clone is one. The genes are TRBV6-5 and TRBJ2-3; 9 bases line up with TRBD2. The CDR3 is 15 amino acids. Trimming removed 7 bases from V and 2 bases from J; junction bases left unmatched: 7. From germline, CDR1 is MNHEY and CDR2 SVGAGI. The CDR3 loop reads CASKGASGVTDTQYF. CDR3 bases: TGTGCCAGCAAGGGGGCTAGCGGGGTCACAGATACGCAGTATTTT.

This clone was observed a handful of times. The chain has TRBV6-5 and TRBJ2-7, with 11 bases fitting TRBD2. In germline, CDR1 is MNHEY, CDR2 SVGAGI. The CDR3 is 15 residues long. With 5 bases clipped from V and 13 bases from J, the junction kept 16 bases outside the gene matches. The CDR3 region has the DNA TGTGCCAGCAGTCTAAACCTAGGACTAGCGGGCGGGATATACTTC. Translating gives CASSLNLGLAGGIYF.

The chain carries TRBV5-6 and TRBJ1-5; no clear D. Germline V gene sequence: CDR1 SGHDT, CDR2 YYEEEE. The CDR3 extends over 12 amino acids. V was cut by 3 bases and J by 2 bases, with 3 bases left in between. The CDR3 loop reads CASSWGNQPQHF. The CDR3 nucleotides read TGTGCCAGCAGCTGGGGCAATCAGCCCCAGCATTTT. Drawing the rest from reference TRBV5-6 and TRBJ1-5, the complete variable domain is DAGVTQSPTHLIKTRGQQVTLRCSPKSGHDTVSWYQQALGQGPQFIFQYYEEEERQRGNFPDRFSGHQFPNYSSELNVNALLLGDSALYLCASSWGNQPQHFGDGTRLSIL.

This clone was seen a few times. V gene TRBV7-3 combines with J gene TRBJ2-3; 9 nucleotides agree with TRBD2. The CDR3 extends over 15 amino acids. The germline gives CDR1 SGHTA, CDR2 FQGTGA. Germline trimming cut 2 bases from V and 4 bases from J; bases unmatched to any gene: 4. CDR3 residues: CASSLAGGGADTQYF. Written as DNA, the CDR3 is TGTGCCAGCAGCTTAGCGGGAGGGGGCGCAGATACGCAGTATTTT.

The rearrangement links TRBV4-3 to TRBJ2-7; D not resolved. This CDR3 is built from 13 residues. With 1 base removed from V and 1 base from J, the gap between germline ends came to 5 bases. Germline lookup yields CDR1 LGHNA and CDR2 YSLEER. CDR3 nucleotide sequence: TGCGCCAGCAGCCAAGTTGAGTCCTACGAGCAGTACTTC. The encoded protein is CASSQVESYEQYF.

The chain employs TRBV28 and TRBJ2-1; the D gene is possibly TRBD2 (5 bases). From germline, CDR1 is MDHEN and CDR2 SYDVKM. Deletions cut 2 bases from V and 1 base from J, with 9 bases between. This CDR3 spans 15 amino acids. CDR3 DNA: TGTGCCAGCAGTTTAGATGACTATTCCTACAATGAGCAGTTCTTC. This gives the protein CASSLDDYSYNEQFF.

CDR3 region: CASSAEGVAGELFF. The CDR3 DNA reads TGCGCCAGCAGCGCTGAGGGGGTTGCCGGGGAGCTGTTTTTT. The chain carries TRBV5-1 and TRBJ2-2; D may be TRBD1 (6 bases). CDR3 size: 14 residues. Trimming pared 4 bases from V and 6 bases from J, leaving 13 bases between. Germline CDR1 SGHRS, CDR2 YFSETQ.

This chain joins TRBV27 and TRBJ2-4, with 9 bases that match TRBD1. The CDR3 is made up of 14 amino acids. V lost 5 bases and J lost 6; bases outside the gene matches: 5. Germline values: CDR1 MNHEY, CDR2 SMNVEV (reference sequence). CDR3 in DNA: TGTGCCAGCAGTCTACAGGGGGCGGGAAACATTCAGTACTTC. Translation gives CASSLQGAGNIQYF.